One sample yielded the 7 T cell receptor beta chains listed below, sequenced in a study of blood T cell repertoires in COVID-19. Generated by immunoSEQ multiplex PCR, the TCRdb table keeps only in-frame clones and is missing some. The sample has about 97,000 clones, almost 80% seen once. Specimen: peripheral blood. The receptors stem from a man in his sixties with active or convalescent COVID-19.

The rearrangement links TRBV7-9 to TRBJ2-7; tentatively, D is TRBD1 (6 bases). With 5 bases removed from V and 12 bases from J, the gap between germline ends came to 14 bases. The germline gives CDR1 SEHNR, CDR2 FQNEAQ (reference sequence). This CDR3 comprises 11 residues. In DNA, the CDR3 is TGTGCCAGCAGCGAAACAGGGATCCGGTACTTC. Translation: CASSETGIRYF.

The chain joins TRBV2 to TRBJ1-5, with TRBD1 identical over 7 bases. V lost 4 bases to trimming and J lost 4 bases; unmatched junction nucleotides: 13. The CDR3 loop spans 17 amino acids. The germline CDR1 and CDR2 sequences are SNHLY and FYNNEI. DNA of the CDR3: TGTGCCAGCAGTGCCTCCCGTGCGACAGGGCAAAATCAGCCCCAGCATTTT. Its protein product is CASSASRATGQNQPQHF.

This clone was detected a few times. The chain carries TRBV11-2 and TRBJ2-2, with D possibly being TRBD2 (6 bases). The germline V and J ends were trimmed by 8 bases and 4 bases, with 11 bases remaining between them. Germline assignment: CDR1 SGHAT and CDR2 FQNNGV. The CDR3 is 13 residues long. The CDR3 reads CASGRRSTGELFF. As DNA, the CDR3 is TGTGCCAGCGGGAGGCGGAGCACCGGGGAGCTGTTTTTT.

The rearrangement uses TRBV5-4 and TRBJ1-1; TRBD1 is a possible D gene (5 bases). Trimming shortened V by 4 bases and J by 0 bases, and 10 bases separated the two germline ends. The CDR3 contains 14 residues. Germline V CDR1 and CDR2: SGHNT, YYREEE (reference sequence). CDR3 amino acids: CASSPGGLNTEAFF. The CDR3 nucleotides read TGTGCCAGCAGCCCGGGGGGTTTGAACACTGAAGCTTTCTTT.

This sequence joins TRBV5-5 and TRBJ2-3; TRBD2 matches at 15 bases. CDR1 is SGHKS and CDR2 is YYEKEE in the germline V gene (reference sequence). The CDR3 covers 17 residues. V lost 4 bases and J lost 6; bases outside the gene matches: 9. The CDR3 nucleotides read TGTGCCAGCAGCCGACGGACTAGCGGGAGGGCCACCGATACGCAGTATTTT. Amino acids: CASSRRTSGRATDTQYF.

This clone was seen once. CDR3 sequence (DNA): TGTGCCAGCAGGCCCCCGGGACTCCCAGAGACCCAGTACTTC. The encoded protein is CASRPPGLPETQYF. The rearrangement links TRBV7-3 to TRBJ2-5; tentatively, D is TRBD2 (6 bases). The CDR3 extends over 14 amino acids. Germline CDR1 reads SGHTA; CDR2 reads FQGTGA. Trimming pared 6 bases from V and 4 bases from J, leaving 15 bases between. The complete variable domain, with remaining parts taken from reference TRBV7-3 and TRBJ2-5, reads GAGVSQTPSNKVTEKGKYVELRCDPISGHTALYWYRQSLGQGPEFLIYFQGTGAADDSGLPNDRFFAVRPEGSVSTLKIQRTERGDSAVYLCASRPPGLPETQYFGPGTRLLVL.

The CDR3 protein is CATTPPATFNEQFF. CDR3 bases: TGTGCCACCACACCCCCGGCGACTTTCAATGAGCAGTTCTTC. V gene TRBV7-2 combines with J gene TRBJ2-1; D unresolved. This CDR3 has 14 amino acids. V dropped 10 bases and J dropped 6 bases, with 19 bases sitting between them. CDR1 is SGHTA and CDR2 is FQGNSA in the germline V gene. The entire variable domain, with the rest obtained from reference TRBV7-2 and TRBJ2-1, is as follows: GAGVSQSPSNKVTEKGKDVELRCDPISGHTALYWYRQSLGQGLEFLIYFQGNSAPDKSGLPSDRFSAERTGGSVSTLTIQRTQQEDSAVYLCATTPPATFNEQFFGPGTRLTVL.